This T cell receptor beta chain was identified in a study of blood T cells in healthy people across ages. This CDR3 contains 13 residues. The germline CDR1 and CDR2 sequences are MNHEY and SVGAGI. Primed by a sample-barcoded 5' primer and a J-beta primer mix, a second PCR proceeded for 7 to 11 cycles. TCRdb analysed the 5' RACE reads with MiXCR anew, one entry per CDR3 protein. The sample shows some 920,000 distinct CDR3 sequences, roughly half of them seen only once. The V and J genes are TRBV6-5 and TRBJ2-7; D is possibly TRBD2 (6 bases). The DNA end lines up better with TRBJ2-5; the J call may be wrong. The sample consisted of blood. The origin of this receptor is a woman between 55 and 75 years old in good health. The CDR3 nucleotides are TGTGCCAGCACCTCACCGGGAGCTGAGACCCAGTACTTC. It translates to CASTSPGAETQYF.